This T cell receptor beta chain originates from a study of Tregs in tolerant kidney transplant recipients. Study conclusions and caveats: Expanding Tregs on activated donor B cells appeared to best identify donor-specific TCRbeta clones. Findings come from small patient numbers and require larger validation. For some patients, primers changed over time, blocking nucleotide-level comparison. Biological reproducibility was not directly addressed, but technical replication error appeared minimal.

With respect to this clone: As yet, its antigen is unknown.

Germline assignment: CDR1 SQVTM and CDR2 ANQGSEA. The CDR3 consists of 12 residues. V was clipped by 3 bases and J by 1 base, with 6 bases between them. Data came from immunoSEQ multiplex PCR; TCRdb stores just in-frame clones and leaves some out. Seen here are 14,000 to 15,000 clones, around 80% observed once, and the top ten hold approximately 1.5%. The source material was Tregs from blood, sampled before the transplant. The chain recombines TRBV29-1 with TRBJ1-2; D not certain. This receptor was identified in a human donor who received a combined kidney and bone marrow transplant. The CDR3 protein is CSVEGSNYGYTF. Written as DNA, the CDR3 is TGCAGCGTTGAGGGCAGTAACTATGGCTACACCTTC.